This T cell receptor beta chain was profiled in a study of blood T cell repertoires in COVID-19. Study as a whole: Sites in the United States, Italy and Spain provided acute and convalescent COVID-19 samples. The cDNA or gDNA used as material had been derived from T cells, B-cell-depleted T cells, or PBMCs.

This clone occurred once. V shed 6 bases and J shed 4 bases, with 19 bases lying between them. This CDR3 is 16 amino acids long. Germline CDR1 LNHDA, CDR2 SQIVND (reference sequence). Enrollees, about 18 to 89 years old, lived in 24 US areas. Per the original methods: Scientists estimated how many nucleated cells there were by amplifying reference gene primers. Some clones are missing from TCRdb's copy, which holds only in-frame ones; the method was immunoSEQ multiplex PCR. D and trimming were read from the DNA, whereas the V and J calls and clone size are those reported in that table. The table includes 250,000 to 300,000 clones, roughly 91% detected once.

The clonotype comes from a woman between 40 and 50 years old with acute COVID-19. Sequencing used PBMCs or T cells enriched from blood (not recorded which). This chain connects TRBV19 to TRBJ1-5; D may be TRBD1 (6 bases). Written as DNA, the CDR3 is TGTGCCAGTAGAGGACAGAGCTTGACCCAGAATCAGCCCCAGCATTTT. The encoded protein is CASRGQSLTQNQPQHF.